This paragraph reports one T cell receptor beta chain. Its antigen is unidentified. Second doses were pooled across both intervals (about 4 or about 12 weeks). This specimen comes from a study of T cell responses to AZD1222 COVID-19 vaccine. Study-level findings and limits: In all cases, repertoires were sampled only after the peak T cell response. Seropositive status at baseline applied to only a handful of AZD1222 recipients.

Assay used: immunoSEQ multiplex PCR; TCRdb lists only in-frame clones, some missing. The sample shows roughly 84,000 clones, 80% to 90% of them seen only once. The sample was peripheral blood, taken 28 days after the second AZD1222 dose. The sequence was obtained from an adult who received the AZD1222 COVID-19 vaccine.

CDR3 sequence: CASSDSSTNYGYTF. The CDR3 DNA reads as TGTGCCAGCAGTGATTCCAGCACTAACTATGGCTACACCTTC. This chain joins TRBV2 and TRBJ1-2; D ambiguous. CDR1 is SNHLY and CDR2 is FYNNEI in the germline V gene. The CDR3 has 14 amino acids. Trimming removed 3 bases from V and 0 bases from J, with 8 bases in between.